These 20 T cell receptor beta chains came from one sample sequenced in a study of blood T cell repertoires in COVID-19. Sequenced by immunoSEQ multiplex PCR; TCRdb stores in-frame clones only, minus some. The table shows a few hundred thousand clones, with 70% to 80% occurring only once. The specimen sequenced was peripheral blood. These receptors all stem from an elderly woman with acute or convalescent COVID-19.

The genes are TRBV6-2 or TRBV6-3 and TRBJ1-1, with no clear D. V gave up 2 bases and J gave up 0 bases, with 16 bases separating them. Germline CDR1 is MNHEY and CDR2 is SVGEGT. This CDR3 region has 17 residues. The CDR3 DNA follows: TGTGCCAGCAGTTACGTCAGGAGGACCATAATGAACACTGAAGCTTTCTTT. It is translated as CASSYVRRTIMNTEAFF.

This clone has ten or more counts. Additional DNA sequences in this sample encode the identical CDR3. The V gene is TRBV5-1, the J gene TRBJ1-4; tentatively, D is TRBD1 (5 bases). Germline V gene lookup returns CDR1 SGHRS and CDR2 YFSETQ. This CDR3 region has 14 residues. V was shortened by 2 bases and J by 4 bases, with 9 bases between the two germline ends. In DNA, the CDR3 is TGCGCCAGCAGCTTCGGGGGGAGTAATGAAAAACTGTTTTTT. This gives the protein CASSFGGSNEKLFF.

V is TRBV7-2 and J is TRBJ2-1, with D possibly being TRBD2 (7 bases). The germline V gene has CDR1 SGHTA and CDR2 FQGNSA. The CDR3 length is 15 residues. The V and J ends lost 4 bases and 7 bases respectively, with 17 bases between them. CDR3 bases: TGTGCCAGCAGCTCGGGGGGCCTTAACGGTAATGAGCAGTTCTTC. This sequence encodes CASSSGGLNGNEQFF. Full variable domain (missing parts from reference TRBV7-2 and TRBJ2-1): GAGVSQSPSNKVTEKGKDVELRCDPISGHTALYWYRQSLGQGLEFLIYFQGNSAPDKSGLPSDRFSAERTGGSVSTLTIQRTQQEDSAVYLCASSSGGLNGNEQFFGPGTRLTVL.

This clone has only one observation. The rearrangement links TRBV29-1 to TRBJ2-7; D gene uncertain. The CDR3 consists of 13 residues. Germline values: CDR1 SQVTM, CDR2 ANQGSEA. V was trimmed by 4 bases and J by 3 bases, leaving 13 bases between them. This chain's CDR3 is CSVGEQNYYEQYF. The CDR3 nucleotides read TGCAGCGTTGGAGAACAGAATTACTACGAGCAGTACTTC.

V is TRBV4-3 and J is TRBJ2-7; D is undetermined. Germline V CDR1 and CDR2: LGHNA, YSLEER. V gave up 0 bases and J gave up 7 bases, with 13 bases separating them. The CDR3 is 14 residues long. CDR3 sequence (DNA): TGCGCCAGCAGCCAAGATCGAGGAACAACGGAGCAGTACTTC. Residues: CASSQDRGTTEQYF.

This chain links TRBV5-1 with TRBJ2-7, with 10 bases identical to TRBD1. The V gene's germline CDR1 is SGHRS and CDR2 YFSETQ. The CDR3 loop spans 15 amino acids. J lost 3 bases, V lost 4 bases, and 7 bases had no gene match. The CDR3 loop reads CASSAQGDRGYEQYF. The CDR3 DNA reads as TGCGCCAGCAGCGCCCAAGGGGACAGGGGCTACGAGCAGTACTTC. Looking up the rest from reference TRBV5-1 and TRBJ2-7 gives the full variable domain: KAGVTQTPRYLIKTRGQQVTLSCSPISGHRSVSWYQQTPGQGLQFLFEYFSETQRNKGNFPGRFSGRQFSNSRSEMNVSTLELGDSALYLCASSAQGDRGYEQYFGPGTRLTVT.

CDR3 in DNA: TGTGCCAGTAGTCCCAGAGGGGGGAACACTGAAGCTTTCTTT. It yields the protein CASSPRGGNTEAFF. This chain uses TRBV19 with TRBJ1-1, with D perhaps matching TRBD1 (6 bases). Trimming removed 5 bases at V and 1 base at J, with 11 bases between. Germline V lookup: CDR1 LNHDA, CDR2 SQIVND (reference sequence). The CDR3 runs 14 residues.

The rearrangement links TRBV11-2 to TRBJ1-3; D unclear. V lost 6 bases and J lost 0, with 18 bases in between. CDR1 and CDR2 from the germline V gene are SGHAT and FQNNGV. The CDR3 length is 17 residues. DNA of the CDR3: TGTGCCAGCAGTCAAATACTGCTAATTAACTCTGGAAACACCATATATTTT. This gives the protein CASSQILLINSGNTIYF.

This sequence joins TRBV5-1 and TRBJ1-1; a weak D match, TRBD1 (6 bases). Germline V gene lookup returns CDR1 SGHRS and CDR2 YFSETQ. CDR3 length: 14 amino acids. V was shortened by 4 bases and J by 6 bases, with 16 bases between the two germline ends. The CDR3: CASSPEGGRSEAFF. DNA of the CDR3: TGCGCCAGCAGCCCGGAGGGGGGGAGGTCTGAAGCTTTCTTT.

This clone was observed a handful of times. V and J are TRBV7-9 and TRBJ2-3; 9 bases line up with TRBD2. Trimming removed 2 bases from V and 6 bases from J; junction bases left unmatched: 12. From germline, CDR1 is SEHNR and CDR2 FQNEAQ (reference sequence). This CDR3 comprises 17 residues. The CDR3 protein is CASSLLQLSGGSDTQYF. The CDR3 region has the DNA TGTGCCAGCAGCTTACTTCAACTAAGCGGGGGGTCTGATACGCAGTATTTT.

The V gene is TRBV7-6, the J gene TRBJ2-5, with D perhaps matching TRBD2 (5 bases). Trimming took 5 bases from V and 7 from J, leaving 11 bases between them. The CDR3 consists of 12 residues. Germline V gives CDR1 SGHVS, CDR2 FNYEAQ. This chain's CDR3 is CASSREGRTQYF. The CDR3 DNA sequence: TGTGCCAGCAGCCGGGAAGGGAGGACCCAGTACTTC. Filled out from reference TRBV7-6 and TRBJ2-5, the complete variable domain reads GAGVSQSPRYKVTKRGQDVALRCDPISGHVSLYWYRQALGQGPEFLTYFNYEAQQDKSGLPNDRFSAERPEGSISTLTIQRTEQRDSAMYRCASSREGRTQYFGPGTRLLVL.

The count of this clone is one. This rearrangement joins TRBV5-4 to TRBJ2-2; D gene uncertain. Germline CDR1 SGHNT, CDR2 YYREEE (reference sequence). The V end lost 3 bases, the J end lost 8 bases, and 8 bases lay between the germline ends. The CDR3 length is 12 residues. The CDR3 bases are TGTGCCAGCAGCTACCCAGGAGGGGAGCTGTTTTTT. It codes for CASSYPGGELFF.

The genes are TRBV9 and TRBJ1-2; D is unresolved. The germline gives CDR1 SGDLS, CDR2 YYNGEE. The V gene lost 0 bases and the J gene lost 8 bases, with 11 bases spanning the gap. The CDR3 is 13 amino acids. In DNA, the CDR3 is TGTGCCAGCAGCGTAGGAGGCGGGTCCGGCTACACCTTC. This translates into CASSVGGGSGYTF.

This clone was seen a few times. The chain is built from TRBV23-1 and TRBJ1-2; D is unclear. TRBV23-1 carries the ORF label, with uncertain function. This CDR3 has 13 amino acids. V was shortened by 1 base and J by 4 bases, with 7 bases between the two germline ends. CDR3 protein: CASSQYHGYGYTF. The DNA for the CDR3 is TGCGCCAGCAGTCAATATCACGGCTATGGCTACACCTTC.

This chain connects TRBV25-1 to TRBJ1-2; D unresolved. V gave up 1 base and J gave up 8 bases, with 11 bases separating them. The CDR3 has 13 residues. Germline V gene data show CDR1 as MGHDK and CDR2 as SYGVNS. Here the CDR3 DNA reads TGTGCCAGCAGTGAATCAAGATGGGCGGGCTACACCTTC. It specifies CASSESRWAGYTF.

The rearrangement links TRBV3-1 (or the pseudogene TRBV3-2) to TRBJ1-1, with a possible D match to TRBD1 (5 bases). The CDR3 consists of 15 residues. Trimming stripped 6 bases from V and 0 bases from J, with 14 bases between. The germline V gene has CDR1 LGHDT and CDR2 YNNKEL (reference sequence). The DNA for the CDR3 is TGTGCCAGCAGTCTTCGGGGGGGGATGAACACTGAAGCTTTCTTT. Translating gives CASSLRGGMNTEAFF.

CDR3 amino acids: CASRIVAGGPNEQFF. The CDR3, as DNA: TGTGCCAGCAGGATTGTAGCGGGGGGGCCAAATGAGCAGTTCTTC. The V call is TRBV2, the J call TRBJ2-1; TRBD2 matches 11 bases. The germline V gene has CDR1 SNHLY and CDR2 FYNNEI. The CDR3 is made up of 15 amino acids. V trimming: 6 bases; J trimming: 7 bases; junction bases outside the gene matches: 8.

This clone turned up a few times. J is TRBJ2-7 and V is TRBV12-3 or TRBV12-4; D is possibly TRBD2 (5 bases). The germline V and J ends were trimmed by 1 base and 5 bases, with 9 bases remaining between them. This CDR3 has 13 amino acids. CDR3 in amino acids: CASSLGASNEQYF. The CDR3 DNA follows: TGTGCCAGCAGTTTAGGGGCTAGCAACGAGCAGTACTTC.

The chain couples TRBV7-2 to TRBJ2-3, with 16 nucleotides matching TRBD2. Trimming removed 6 bases from V and 5 bases from J; junction bases left unmatched: 8. This CDR3 region has 17 residues. The germline CDR1 and CDR2 sequences are SGHTA and FQGNSA. CDR3 region: CASSPGTSGGAIDTQYF. The CDR3 coding sequence is TGTGCCAGCAGTCCCGGGACTAGCGGGGGGGCGATAGATACGCAGTATTTT. The full variable domain, completed using reference TRBV7-2 and TRBJ2-3, is GAGVSQSPSNKVTEKGKDVELRCDPISGHTALYWYRQSLGQGLEFLIYFQGNSAPDKSGLPSDRFSAERTGGSVSTLTIQRTQQEDSAVYLCASSPGTSGGAIDTQYFGPGTRLTVL.

V gene TRBV2 combines with J gene TRBJ1-6; TRBD1 matches 7 bases. CDR3 length: 15 residues. CDR1 is SNHLY and CDR2 is FYNNEI in the germline V gene. J gave up 11 bases and V 2 bases, and 9 bases lay outside the gene matches. CDR3 coding DNA: TGTGCCAGCAGTGAATCCCGACAGGGTGGACCACCCCTCCACTTT. Its translation is CASSESRQGGPPLHF.